The next 25 T cell receptor beta chains were all read from a single sample in a study of blood T cell repertoires in COVID-19. Using immunoSEQ multiplex PCR, the repertoire was profiled, and TCRdb retains in-frame clones only, with some absent. The sample has around 150,000 clones, 81% seen once. The sample comprised peripheral blood. The source is a woman aged 55-69 years with active or convalescent COVID-19.

This clone was detected only a few times. This rearrangement joins TRBV6-5 to TRBJ2-2; possibly TRBD1 for D (5 bases). From germline, CDR1 is MNHEY and CDR2 SVGAGI. CDR3 length: 16 residues. V was trimmed by 2 bases and J by 3 bases, leaving 13 bases between them. CDR3 DNA sequence: TGTGCCAGCAGTTACGGGGCCGCCCCGGACACCGGGGAGCTGTTTTTT. It specifies CASSYGAAPDTGELFF.

The J gene is TRBJ2-1, the V gene TRBV19; 10 nucleotides line up with TRBD2. Germline-derived CDR1 and CDR2 are LNHDA and SQIVND (reference sequence). Losses at the gene ends were 5 bases for V and 5 bases for J; bases not matched to a gene: 9. This CDR3 region has 16 residues. In DNA form, the CDR3 reads TGTGCCAGTAGTCCTCGGACTAGCGGAACCAACAATGAGCAGTTCTTC. Protein sequence: CASSPRTSGTNNEQFF.

The rearrangement uses TRBV24-1 and TRBJ2-3; a weak D match, TRBD1 (5 bases). Germline CDR1 reads KGHDR; CDR2 reads SFDVKD. V lost 5 bases and J lost 1, with 12 bases in between. The CDR3 has 15 residues. This CDR3 is CATSVNRRGTDTQYF. DNA for the CDR3: TGTGCCACCAGTGTCAACAGGAGAGGCACAGATACGCAGTATTTT.

The chain has TRBV5-1 and TRBJ1-1; no reliable D call. V was shortened by 4 bases and J by 4 bases, with 14 bases between the two germline ends. This CDR3 contains 14 residues. The germline CDR1 and CDR2 sequences are SGHRS and YFSETQ. The CDR3 bases are TGCGCCAGCAGCCCTGACCTGGGGAGCACTGAAGCTTTCTTT. Its translation: CASSPDLGSTEAFF.

This chain connects TRBV14 to TRBJ2-1; D gene ambiguous. V shed 4 bases and J shed 3 bases, with 10 bases lying between them. Germline CDR1 reads SGHDN; CDR2 reads FVKESK. This CDR3 is 14 amino acids long. CDR3 loop: CASSPLLGYNEQFF. The CDR3 DNA reads TGTGCCAGCAGCCCCCTTCTAGGCTACAATGAGCAGTTCTTC.

The chain couples TRBV6-5 to TRBJ1-1; perhaps TRBD1 as D (5 bases). This CDR3 is built from 14 residues. V lost 8 bases and J 0 bases, leaving 13 bases between the germline ends. CDR1 is MNHEY and CDR2 is SVGAGI in the germline V gene. CDR3 DNA sequence: TGTGCCAGCGGAGCAGGGCCCCTGAACACTGAAGCTTTCTTT. Its protein is CASGAGPLNTEAFF.

The chain uses TRBV28 and TRBJ1-2; TRBD1 agrees at 8 bases. Germline V gene lookup returns CDR1 MDHEN and CDR2 SYDVKM. This CDR3 has 15 amino acids. Unmatched junction bases numbered 10, after V lost 6 bases and J lost 4 bases. CDR3 nucleotide sequence: TGTGCCAGCAGGCGGACAGGGCGGGCTAGCTATGGCTACACCTTC. Translating gives CASRRTGRASYGYTF.

This chain links TRBV12-3 or TRBV12-4 with TRBJ2-1, with D perhaps matching TRBD1 (5 bases). This CDR3 is built from 13 residues. Trimming shortened V by 7 bases and J by 8 bases, and 15 bases separated the two germline ends. CDR3 bases: TGTGCCAGCAATTCCCAGGGTGGCGATGAGCAGTTCTTC. Translating it yields CASNSQGGDEQFF.

The chain employs TRBV5-5 and TRBJ1-5; D is uncertain. The ends were cut back, 0 bases at V and 2 bases at J, with 6 bases in the middle. The germline CDR1 and CDR2 sequences are SGHKS and YYEKEE (reference sequence). The CDR3 is 14 residues long. For the CDR3, the DNA is TGTGCCAGCAGCTTGGTCGGAGGCAATCAGCCCCAGCATTTT. Amino acids: CASSLVGGNQPQHF.

The genes are TRBV6-2 or TRBV6-3 and TRBJ2-1; TRBD2 aligns across 10 bases. Germline values: CDR1 MNHEY, CDR2 SVGEGT. The J segment lost 9 bases and the V segment lost 5 bases, leaving 10 bases of the junction unmatched. This CDR3 spans 15 amino acids. This CDR3 reads CASSHGPSGRGEQFF. The CDR3 DNA follows: TGTGCCAGCAGTCACGGGCCTAGCGGGAGAGGTGAGCAGTTCTTC.

This clone was seen a few times. V is TRBV2 and J is TRBJ1-2; 9 bases match TRBD1. J lost 4 bases, V lost 7 bases, and 7 bases had no gene match. The germline V gene has CDR1 SNHLY and CDR2 FYNNEI. This CDR3 has 14 residues. The CDR3 sequence: CASKADRGFYGYTF. CDR3 DNA: TGTGCCAGCAAAGCGGACAGGGGATTCTATGGCTACACCTTC.

J is TRBJ2-1 and V is TRBV30; 11 nucleotides align to TRBD1. Looked up from germline, CDR1 is GTSNPN and CDR2 is SVGIG (reference sequence). The junction had 1 base not matched to a gene; V was cut back by 1 base and J by 8 bases. The CDR3 is 13 amino acids. CDR3 region: CAWSEDRGHEQFF. CDR3 DNA sequence: TGTGCCTGGAGTGAGGACAGGGGGCATGAGCAGTTCTTC. The whole variable domain, filled in from reference TRBV30 and TRBJ2-1, reads SQTIHQWPATLVQPVGSPLSLECTVEGTSNPNLYWYRQAAGRGLQLLFYSVGIGQISSEVPQNLSASRPQDRQFILSSKKLLLSDSGFYLCAWSEDRGHEQFFGPGTRLTVL.

The genes are TRBV6-6 and TRBJ2-1; tentatively, D is TRBD1 (5 bases). This CDR3 has 12 residues. Germline lookup yields CDR1 MNHNY and CDR2 SVGAGI (reference sequence). V gave up 2 bases and J gave up 10 bases, with 9 bases separating them. CDR3 nucleotide sequence: TGTGCCAGCAGTTACCCGAGACAGGAGCAGTTCTTC. The encoded protein is CASSYPRQEQFF.

A few counts support this clone. The chain links TRBV27 to TRBJ1-5; no clear D gene. V lost 4 bases, J lost 3 bases, and 16 bases lay in between. This CDR3 spans 16 amino acids. Per germline, CDR1 MNHEY and CDR2 SMNVEV (reference sequence). The CDR3 region is CASSSSRNGFNQPQHF. As DNA, the CDR3 is TGTGCCAGCAGTTCCTCGAGGAACGGATTCAATCAGCCCCAGCATTTT.

Here the CDR3 DNA reads TGTGCCAGCAGCCCCATCCCGTTCCCCGGGACAGACAGCACAGATACGCAGTATTTT. Translated, it gives CASSPIPFPGTDSTDTQYF. The chain uses TRBV7-2 and TRBJ2-3, with 7 bases identical to TRBD1. CDR3 length equals 19 residues. CDR1 and CDR2 from the germline V gene are SGHTA and FQGNSA. J gave up 0 bases and V 5 bases, and 17 bases lay outside the gene matches.

The gene calls are TRBV12-3 or TRBV12-4 and TRBJ1-1, with 8 bases fitting TRBD1. Trimming removed 5 bases from V and 12 bases from J; junction bases left unmatched: 8. This CDR3 comprises 12 residues. CDR3 nucleotides: TGTGCCAGCAGTACCCGGACAGGGATATCTTTCTTT. Translating gives CASSTRTGISFF.

The gene calls are TRBV2 and TRBJ1-2; TRBD1 aligns across 7 bases. The V segment lost 10 bases and the J segment 7 bases; nucleotides outside the gene matches: 15. The CDR3 runs to 14 residues. In germline, CDR1 is SNHLY, CDR2 FYNNEI. Written as DNA, the CDR3 is TGTGCCATAAGGGTGCCCGGGACAGATCCTGGCTACACCTTC. This translates into CAIRVPGTDPGYTF.

V and J are TRBV7-8 and TRBJ2-7; 12 bases line up with TRBD2. J gave up 2 bases and V 5 bases, and 7 bases lay outside the gene matches. Germline V CDR1 and CDR2: SGHVS, FQNEAQ. The CDR3 is 16 residues long. The CDR3 is CASSLRLAGETYEQYF. In DNA form, the CDR3 reads TGTGCCAGCAGCCTACGACTAGCGGGAGAAACCTACGAGCAGTACTTC.

The J gene is TRBJ1-5, the V gene TRBV12-3 or TRBV12-4, with 9 positions matching TRBD1. J lost 6 bases, V lost 11 bases, and 8 bases had no gene match. The CDR3 is 13 residues long. The CDR3 loop is CASSTGGPQPQHF. The CDR3 DNA is TGTGCCTCCTCGACAGGGGGGCCTCAGCCCCAGCATTTT.

The chain links TRBV18 to TRBJ2-3; D might be TRBD1 (5 bases). The CDR3 is 15 residues long. Germline V lookup: CDR1 KGHSH, CDR2 LQKENI. Trimming shortened V by 3 bases and J by 14 bases, and 24 bases separated the two germline ends. This chain's CDR3 is CASSPLPGLNTQWYF. The CDR3 nucleotides are TGTGCCAGCTCACCTTTACCAGGGTTGAATACGCAGTGGTATTTT.

The chain couples TRBV28 to TRBJ1-1; TRBD1 is a possible D gene (5 bases). Trimming took off 7 bases at V and 3 bases at J, with 9 bases between the two ends. The CDR3 spans 12 residues. Germline CDR1 MDHEN, CDR2 SYDVKM. CDR3 nucleotide sequence: TGTGCCAGCATCGCAGGGTACACTGAAGCTTTCTTT. This gives the protein CASIAGYTEAFF.

V usage is TRBV9 and J usage is TRBJ1-1, with TRBD1 as a possible D gene (6 bases). The CDR3 totals 16 residues. The V end was cut by 0 bases, the J end by 5 bases, with 17 bases between. CDR1 and CDR2 (germline): SGDLS, YYNGEE. The CDR3 coding sequence is TGTGCCAGCAGCGTAGATCGAGGGGGAGGGAAGACTGAAGCTTTCTTT. Translated, it gives CASSVDRGGGKTEAFF.

This chain connects TRBV9 to TRBJ1-6; 8 nucleotides match TRBD1. Germline trimming cut 0 bases from V and 0 bases from J; bases unmatched to any gene: 11. Germline V gives CDR1 SGDLS, CDR2 YYNGEE. The CDR3 is made up of 20 amino acids. CDR3 nucleotides: TGTGCCAGCAGCGTAGATCACAGGGGGGAATCAAGCTCCTATAATTCACCCCTCCACTTT. It is translated as CASSVDHRGESSSYNSPLHF.

This chain joins TRBV9 and TRBJ1-3; 7 nucleotides align to TRBD1. The trim removed 4 bases at V and 1 base at J, leaving 8 bases unmatched. Germline CDR1 and CDR2: SGDLS and YYNGEE. The CDR3 consists of 16 residues. The CDR3 region has the DNA TGTGCCAGCAGCCCGTGGACAGGTGGTTCTGGAAACACCATATATTTT. Amino acids: CASSPWTGGSGNTIYF. Together with reference TRBV9 and TRBJ1-3, the CDR3 gives the full variable domain: DSGVTQTPKHLITATGQRVTLRCSPRSGDLSVYWYQQSLDQGLQFLIQYYNGEERAKGNILERFSAQQFPDLHSELNLSSLELGDSALYFCASSPWTGGSGNTIYFGEGSWLTVV.

This sequence joins TRBV7-8 and TRBJ1-1; D is perhaps TRBD1 (6 bases). The CDR3 runs 13 residues. Trimming shortened V by 5 bases and J by 6 bases, and 13 bases separated the two germline ends. The germline V gene encodes CDR1 SGHVS and CDR2 FQNEAQ. The CDR3 DNA is TGTGCCAGCAGCAGCGTGCAGGGGCCTGAAGCTTTCTTT. Residues: CASSSVQGPEAFF.